This T cell receptor beta chain was documented in a study of blood T cell repertoires in COVID-19. About the study: Both acute and convalescent COVID-19 samples were obtained from the United States, Italy and Spain. PBMCs, B-cell-depleted T cells, or T cells were the source of the cDNA or gDNA that made up the material.

TCRdb's table, derived via immunoSEQ multiplex PCR, lists solely in-frame clones and lacks some. Of roughly 240,000 clones in the sample, roughly 86% are singletons; the top ten hold around 1.5%. This CDR3 spans 15 amino acids. Deletions cut 0 bases from V and 0 bases from J, with 3 bases between. CDR1 and CDR2 from the germline V gene are LNHDA and SQIVND (reference sequence). The receptor comes from a woman aged 60-75 years who had recovered from COVID-19. The sample taken for sequencing was peripheral blood. The chain uses TRBV19 and TRBJ2-6; D call uncertain. The CDR3 is CASSIDLSGANVLTF. The CDR3 DNA sequence: TGTGCCAGTAGTATAGACCTCTCTGGGGCCAACGTCCTGACTTTC.